This T cell receptor (beta chain) comes out of a study of blood T cells in healthy people across ages. Alongside a J-beta primer mix, a sample-barcoded 5' primer served in a second PCR lasting roughly 7 to 11 cycles. A 12-random-nucleotide template-switch adaptor tagged each cDNA molecule. One entry per CDR3 protein, called by TCRdb with MiXCR from the 5' RACE reads. This repertoire shows some 1.7 million distinct CDR3 sequences, approximately 30% found once; its top ten account for around 7.7%. Germline V lookup: CDR1 LGHDT, CDR2 YNNKEL (reference sequence). V was cut by 9 bases and J by 4 bases, with 7 bases left in between. This CDR3 has 11 amino acids. This clonotype was seen ten or more times.

The sample consisted of blood. The receptor's source is a woman between 25 and 40 years old in good health. The chain links TRBV3-1 to TRBJ2-1; D is uncertain. In DNA form, the CDR3 reads TGTGCCAGTTGGGATTACAATGAGCAGTTCTTC. Its protein product is CASWDYNEQFF.